This TCR beta chain is drawn from a study of CD8 T cells in ankylosing spondylitis. Study-wide results and limits: Blood from ankylosing spondylitis patients appeared to carry a characteristic roughly eight-variant TCR beta motif.

To note about this clonotype: What it recognizes is unknown.

Molecular-barcoded quantitative 5'-RACE produced these TCR beta libraries. MiXCR was run by TCRdb on the 5' RACE reads, yielding one entry per CDR3 protein. Seen here are around 540,000 distinct CDR3 sequences, about 13% observed once, and the top ten hold 6.8%. Looked up from germline, CDR1 is DFQATT and CDR2 is SNEGSKA (reference sequence). The CDR3 spans 12 residues. The V and J ends lost 7 bases and 0 bases respectively, with 9 bases between them. The V and J genes are TRBV20-1 and TRBJ1-1; D is perhaps TRBD1 (5 bases). The specimen was blood, either unsorted or a sorted T cell fraction (not recorded which). This sequence was found in a male donor with ankylosing spondylitis. The CDR3 loop is CSVRQMNTEAFF. CDR3 in DNA: TGCAGTGTTCGACAGATGAACACTGAAGCTTTCTTT.